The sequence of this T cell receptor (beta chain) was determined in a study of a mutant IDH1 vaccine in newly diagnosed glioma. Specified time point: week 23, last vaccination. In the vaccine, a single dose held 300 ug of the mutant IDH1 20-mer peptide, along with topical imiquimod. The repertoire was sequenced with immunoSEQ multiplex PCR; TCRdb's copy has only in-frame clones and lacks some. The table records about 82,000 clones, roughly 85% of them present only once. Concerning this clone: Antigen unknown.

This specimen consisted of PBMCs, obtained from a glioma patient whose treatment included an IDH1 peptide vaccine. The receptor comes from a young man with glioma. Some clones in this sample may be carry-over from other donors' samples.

The CDR3 protein is CASSGTGRHYGYTF. The CDR3 bases are TGCGCCAGCAGCGGGACAGGGAGGCACTATGGCTACACCTTC. This chain connects TRBV4-1 to TRBJ1-2, with 9 bases lining up with TRBD1. This CDR3 spans 14 amino acids. The J segment lost 3 bases and the V segment lost 5 bases, leaving 4 bases of the junction unmatched. The germline V gene encodes CDR1 MGHRA and CDR2 YSYEKL.